The clone carrying this T cell receptor (beta chain) was detected only a few times. The data originate from a study of control samples from healthy donors and cancer patients. Profiled with immunoSEQ multiplex PCR; TCRdb holds only in-frame clones, not every one. The table lists roughly 120,000 clones, around nine tenths of them singletons. Trimming left V 10 bases short and J 5 bases short, with 19 bases between. Germline V CDR1 and CDR2: MNHEY, SVGAGI. This CDR3 comprises 14 residues. The chain has TRBV6-5 and TRBJ2-3; tentatively, D is TRBD2 (7 bases). The sequenced sample was blood. The clonotype comes from a man aged 25-40 years in good health. The CDR3: CATRLGGPGDTQYF. DNA for the CDR3: TGTGCCACCCGGCTGGGGGGGCCAGGAGATACGCAGTATTTT.